The 14 T cell receptor beta chains below all came from one sample that was sequenced in a study of OX40 agonist ivuxolimab in advanced cancers. Assay used: immunoSEQ multiplex PCR; TCRdb lists only in-frame clones, some missing. The sample includes roughly 20,000 clones, more than 75% of them seen just once. The source was CD4+ or CD8+ T cells sorted from blood, collected in a trial of the OX40 agonist ivuxolimab. Receptors originate from an adult with an advanced solid tumor such as melanoma, head and neck, liver or kidney cancer.

V usage is TRBV11-2 and J usage is TRBJ2-1; TRBD2 matches 9 bases. Losses at the gene ends were 1 base for V and 6 bases for J; bases not matched to a gene: 7. This CDR3 has 16 residues. CDR1 and CDR2 from the germline V gene are SGHAT and FQNNGV. CDR3 region: CASSLVGASGINEQFF. The CDR3 bases are TGTGCCAGCAGCTTAGTGGGGGCTAGCGGGATCAATGAGCAGTTCTTC.

The chain carries TRBV28 and TRBJ2-3; 9 nucleotides match TRBD1. Looked up from germline, CDR1 is MDHEN and CDR2 is SYDVKM. This CDR3 is built from 15 residues. Germline trimming cut 3 bases from V and 3 bases from J; bases unmatched to any gene: 4. CDR3 sequence (DNA): TGTGCCAGCAGTTTGTGGACAGGGGCGACAGATACGCAGTATTTT. Translating gives CASSLWTGATDTQYF.

In its sample, this clone was seen many times. This sequence joins TRBV9 and TRBJ2-4, with D maybe TRBD2 (7 bases). The V end lost 4 bases, the J end lost 8 bases, and 25 bases lay between the germline ends. CDR1 and CDR2 from the germline V gene are SGDLS and YYNGEE. The CDR3 is 17 amino acids. The CDR3 DNA reads as TGTGCCAGCAGCCCCGATCGGGGGGCGATGCCCATGGACATTCAGTACTTC. Its protein product is CASSPDRGAMPMDIQYF.

The chain joins TRBV29-1 to TRBJ2-7; tentative D call: TRBD1 (6 bases). Germline loops: CDR1 SQVTM, CDR2 ANQGSEA. CDR3 length: 15 residues. V gave up 4 bases and J gave up 4 bases, with 20 bases separating them. The CDR3 bases are TGCAGCGTTGGCCCCCGGGACACCCTGCCGTACGAGCAGTACTTC. Translating gives CSVGPRDTLPYEQYF.

This clone appeared a few times. The chain couples TRBV9 to TRBJ2-3, with TRBD1 matching 7 bases. CDR1 SGDLS and CDR2 YYNGEE come from the germline V gene. Trimming took 0 bases from V and 0 from J; bases not matched to a gene: 19. This CDR3 comprises 21 residues. CDR3 DNA: TGTGCCAGCAGCGTAGGATCTTTCGTTGGGACAGCCGACCATAGCACAGATACGCAGTATTTT. Amino acid sequence: CASSVGSFVGTADHSTDTQYF.

This clone was observed once. The rearrangement joins TRBV6-5 to TRBJ2-7; D may be TRBD1 (5 bases). This CDR3 is 13 amino acids long. Trimming removed 2 bases from V and 1 base from J, with 6 bases in between. CDR1 is MNHEY and CDR2 is SVGAGI in the germline V gene. The CDR3 loop is CASSYRGSYEQYF. The CDR3 DNA reads TGTGCCAGCAGTTACAGGGGATCCTACGAGCAGTACTTC.

This clone has a handful of counts. The genes are TRBV10-1 and TRBJ2-1; D is ambiguous. The germline V gene encodes CDR1 WNHNN and CDR2 SYGVQD (reference sequence). The V gene lost 3 bases and the J gene lost 10 bases, with 13 bases spanning the gap. CDR3 length: 13 residues. The CDR3 protein is CASSDPPGDEQFF. For the CDR3, the DNA is TGCGCCAGCAGTGACCCCCCCGGAGACGAGCAGTTCTTC.

The chain has TRBV5-6 and TRBJ2-7, with D perhaps being TRBD1 or TRBD2 (5 bases each). CDR3 size: 13 residues. Germline V gives CDR1 SGHDT, CDR2 YYEEEE. Trimming pared 0 bases from V and 5 bases from J, leaving 9 bases between. The CDR3 sequence is CASSLVGVHEQYF. CDR3 nucleotides: TGTGCCAGCAGCTTGGTGGGGGTCCACGAGCAGTACTTC. Drawing the rest from reference TRBV5-6 and TRBJ2-7, the complete variable domain is DAGVTQSPTHLIKTRGQQVTLRCSPKSGHDTVSWYQQALGQGPQFIFQYYEEEERQRGNFPDRFSGHQFPNYSSELNVNALLLGDSALYLCASSLVGVHEQYFGPGTRLTVT.

The V call is TRBV7-9, the J call TRBJ1-4; D unresolved. The ends were cut back, 4 bases at V and 3 bases at J, with 9 bases in the middle. CDR3 length: 14 amino acids. Germline V CDR1 and CDR2: SEHNR, FQNEAQ (reference sequence). This chain's CDR3 is CASSSGEPNEKLFF. The DNA for the CDR3 is TGTGCCAGCAGCTCAGGAGAGCCTAATGAAAAACTGTTTTTT.

CDR3 sequence: CASSSAARGSGNTIYF. The CDR3 DNA reads TGTGCCAGCAGCTCCGCCGCCAGGGGCTCTGGAAACACCATATATTTT. The genes are TRBV4-2 and TRBJ1-3, with D possibly matching TRBD1 (6 bases). The CDR3 runs to 16 residues. Looked up from germline, CDR1 is LGHNA and CDR2 is YNFKEQ. V lost 5 bases and J lost 0, with 14 bases in between.

The gene calls are TRBV6-6 and TRBJ1-1; 8 nucleotides line up with TRBD1. CDR3 length: 15 residues. Germline V gives CDR1 MNHNY, CDR2 SVGAGI (reference sequence). With 2 bases clipped from V and 4 bases from J, the junction kept 6 bases outside the gene matches. The CDR3 sequence is CASSYTGQGRTEAFF. DNA of the CDR3: TGTGCCAGCAGTTACACTGGACAGGGACGCACTGAAGCTTTCTTT.

The chain couples TRBV4-1 to TRBJ2-7, with D perhaps assigned TRBD1 or TRBD2 (5 bases each). The V and J ends lost 6 bases and 0 bases respectively, with 12 bases between them. From germline, CDR1 is MGHRA and CDR2 YSYEKL. The CDR3 loop spans 14 amino acids. The CDR3 is CASSYRDGSYEQYF. CDR3 bases: TGCGCCAGCAGTTACCGGGACGGCTCCTACGAGCAGTACTTC.

The V and J genes are TRBV5-1 and TRBJ2-2, with 11 bases lining up with TRBD2. This CDR3 contains 17 residues. Germline lookup yields CDR1 SGHRS and CDR2 YFSETQ. Losses at the gene ends were 2 bases for V and 4 bases for J; bases not matched to a gene: 7. The CDR3 protein is CASSFTTSGRGTGELFF. CDR3 bases: TGCGCCAGCAGCTTTACCACTAGCGGGAGAGGCACCGGGGAGCTGTTTTTT.

The chain recombines TRBV15 with TRBJ2-1; 10 bases map to TRBD2. The CDR3 is 17 residues long. In germline, CDR1 is LNHNV, CDR2 YYDKDF (reference sequence). The J segment lost 5 bases and the V segment lost 1 base, leaving 8 bases of the junction unmatched. The CDR3 sequence: CATSRVGLAVHNNEQFF. In DNA form, the CDR3 reads TGTGCCACCAGCAGAGTTGGACTAGCGGTCCATAACAATGAGCAGTTCTTC.